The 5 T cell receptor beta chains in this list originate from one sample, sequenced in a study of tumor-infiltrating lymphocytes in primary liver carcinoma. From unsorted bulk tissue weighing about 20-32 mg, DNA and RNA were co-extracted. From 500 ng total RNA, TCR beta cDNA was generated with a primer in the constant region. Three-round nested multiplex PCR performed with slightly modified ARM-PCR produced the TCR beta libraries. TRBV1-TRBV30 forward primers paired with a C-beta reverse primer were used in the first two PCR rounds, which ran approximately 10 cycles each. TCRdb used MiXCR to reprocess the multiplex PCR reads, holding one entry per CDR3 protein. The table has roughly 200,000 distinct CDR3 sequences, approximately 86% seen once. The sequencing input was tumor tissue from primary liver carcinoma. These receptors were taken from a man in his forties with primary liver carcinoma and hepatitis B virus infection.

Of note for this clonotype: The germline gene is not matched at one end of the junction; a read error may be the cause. CDR3 DNA: TGTGCTAGCAGATTGGGTCCGAACACCGGGGAGCTGTTTTTT. Protein product: CASRLGPNTGELFF. The chain combines TRBV5-6 with TRBJ2-2; unclear D gene. The CDR3 is made up of 14 amino acids. Germline lookup yields CDR1 SGHDT and CDR2 YYEEEE.

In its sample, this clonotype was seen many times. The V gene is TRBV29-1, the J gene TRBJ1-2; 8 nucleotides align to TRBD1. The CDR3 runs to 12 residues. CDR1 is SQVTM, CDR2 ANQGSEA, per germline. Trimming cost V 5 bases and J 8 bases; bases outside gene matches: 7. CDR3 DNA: TGCAGCGTTACTACAGGGGGAAGAGGCTACACCTTC. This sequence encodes CSVTTGGRGYTF.

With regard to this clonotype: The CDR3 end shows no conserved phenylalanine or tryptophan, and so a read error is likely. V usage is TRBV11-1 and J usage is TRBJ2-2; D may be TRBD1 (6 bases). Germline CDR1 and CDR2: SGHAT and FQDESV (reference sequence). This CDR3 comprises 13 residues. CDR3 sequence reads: CASSFWDTGDLFI. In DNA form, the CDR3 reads TGTGCCAGCAGTTTTTGGGACACCGGGGACCTGTTTATT.

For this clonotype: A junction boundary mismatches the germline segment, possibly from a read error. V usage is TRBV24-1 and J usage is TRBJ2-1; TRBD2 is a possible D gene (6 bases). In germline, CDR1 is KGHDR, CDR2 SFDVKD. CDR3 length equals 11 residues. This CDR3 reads CAMGREDEQLF. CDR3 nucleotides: TGTGCCATGGGGCGGGAAGATGAGCAGTTATTC.

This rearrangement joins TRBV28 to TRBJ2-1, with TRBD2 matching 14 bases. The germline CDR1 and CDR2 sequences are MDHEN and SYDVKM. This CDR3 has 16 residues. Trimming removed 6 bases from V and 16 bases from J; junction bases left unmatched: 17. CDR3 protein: CASSLSDRLAGGLHFF. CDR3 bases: TGTGCCAGCAGCTTGTCCGACAGACTAGCGGGAGGGTTGCACTTCTTC.